This paragraph reports one T cell receptor beta chain. Its antigen is unknown. Sequencing was performed with immunoSEQ multiplex PCR; in TCRdb, only in-frame clones are kept and a portion is missing. The table has about 45,000 clones, roughly four fifths seen once. The data are from a study of vaccination effects on CD4 cells after COVID-19. The V end lost 4 bases, the J end lost 2 bases, and 15 bases lay between the germline ends. The germline CDR1 and CDR2 sequences are SNHLY and FYNNEI. The CDR3 contains 15 residues. Prior to sequencing, the ViraFEST assay stimulated PBMC with viral peptide pools, which expanded the antigen-specific CD4+ T cells. The culture ran for roughly 10 days before CD4+ T cells were isolated. Convalescent patients had PCR-confirmed SARS-CoV-2 infection between March and December 2020. Half-medium replacement with IL-2 medium occurred on days 3 and 7.

V and J are TRBV2 and TRBJ2-7; D may be TRBD2 (6 bases). Material: CD4+ T cells from PBMCs cultured with a peptide pool, obtained before COVID-19 vaccination. This clonotype was obtained from a human donor who had a prior SARS-CoV-2 infection. The CDR3 DNA follows: TGTGCCAGCAGTGCGACTCGCGGGGCCCCCTACGAGCAGTACTTC. It yields the protein CASSATRGAPYEQYF.